The sequence of this T cell receptor (beta chain) was determined in a study of blood T cell repertoires in COVID-19. On the study more broadly: From T cells, B-cell-depleted T cells, or PBMCs came the material, which was cDNA or gDNA.

Germline assignment: CDR1 GTSNPN and CDR2 SVGIG (reference sequence). CDR3 length equals 13 residues. With 0 bases removed from V and 4 bases from J, the gap between germline ends came to 7 bases. The assay was immunoSEQ multiplex PCR, and TCRdb's table has in-frame clones only and misses some. Of around 200,000 clones listed, roughly 80% are singletons. This clone was counted only a few times. This CDR3 is also generated by other DNA sequences in the sample. This receptor was obtained from a woman of 80 years or more with acute or convalescent COVID-19. The sample was peripheral blood. This chain uses TRBV30 with TRBJ1-3; D call uncertain. The CDR3 sequence is CAWSVTRGNTIYF. Written as DNA, the CDR3 is TGTGCCTGGAGTGTGACAAGGGGAAACACCATATATTTT.